The source of this T cell receptor beta chain is a study of blood T cell repertoires in COVID-19. The study recruited people aged roughly 18 to 100 years across approximately 24 US areas. In assigning cohorts, the study relied on participant-reported clinical history. The recovered donors of Cohort 3 showed two negative PCRs, clearance, or symptom resolution. Libraries were prepared by immunoSEQ multiplex PCR; TCRdb keeps only in-frame clonotypes and omits some of them. The sample includes roughly 450,000 clones, less than 95% seen only once; the top ten take less than 0.75%. Material for sequencing was PBMCs or T cells enriched from blood (not recorded which). The origin of this receptor is a man aged 18-30 years who had recovered from COVID-19.

The chain's CDR3 is CASSPAQGNNQPQHF. The CDR3 DNA reads TGTGCCAGCAGCCCAGCCCAGGGGAATAATCAGCCCCAGCATTTT. V gene TRBV28 combines with J gene TRBJ1-5; perhaps TRBD1 as D (6 bases). V was shortened by 6 bases and J by 4 bases, with 16 bases between the two germline ends. Germline-derived CDR1 and CDR2 are MDHEN and SYDVKM. The CDR3 extends over 15 amino acids.